Listed here are 23 T cell receptor beta chains from one sample, sequenced in a study of T cells after yellow fever vaccination. One entry per CDR3 protein, called by TCRdb with MiXCR from the 5' RACE reads. The sample shows 150,000 or so distinct CDR3 sequences, 6.6% of them seen only once. Sequencing used CD4+ T cells sorted from PBMCs, obtained 10 days after the yellow fever booster vaccination. Receptors were obtained from a man aged 25 to 40 who received the YFV17D yellow fever vaccine.

As concerns this clonotype: Being one base from a much bigger clone, this may be a read error. The V call is TRBV10-3, the J call TRBJ2-1, with no clear D. The CDR3 sequence is 13 residues long. Trimming removed 4 bases from V and 12 bases from J, with 16 bases in between. The germline gives CDR1 ENHRY, CDR2 SYGVKD. The CDR3 loop reads CAISGGAVYVQFF. The CDR3 DNA follows: TGTGCCATCAGTGGAGGCGCTGTATATGTGCAGTTCTTC.

This clonotype was seen repeatedly, ten times or more. The chain carries TRBV20-1 and TRBJ2-1; TRBD2 matches 7 bases. The CDR3 has 17 residues. Germline assignment: CDR1 DFQATT and CDR2 SNEGSKA (reference sequence). V shed 1 base and J 0 bases; nucleotides not matched to a gene: 9. The CDR3 coding sequence is TGCAGTGCTAGAGTCTCCGGCGCTAGCGGCTCCTACAATGAGCAGTTCTTC. Protein: CSARVSGASGSYNEQFF.

The table lists this clonotype with many counts. This chain connects TRBV4-3 to TRBJ2-2; 7 positions match TRBD1. V shed 0 bases, J shed 3 bases, and the junction held 4 bases outside the gene matches. The CDR3 totals 16 residues. Germline CDR1 is LGHNA and CDR2 is YSLEER. The chain's CDR3 is CASSQEGGPYTGELFF. Written as DNA, the CDR3 is TGCGCCAGCAGCCAAGAAGGGGGCCCCTACACCGGGGAGCTGTTTTTT.

There are many counts of this clonotype. The chain couples TRBV19 to TRBJ2-2; D is possibly TRBD2 (6 bases). This CDR3 is built from 15 residues. The V gene lost 4 bases and the J gene lost 5 bases, with 14 bases spanning the gap. Germline CDR1 reads LNHDA; CDR2 reads SQIVND (reference sequence). The CDR3 DNA reads TGTGCCAGTAGTAACGTAGCGGAAGCAACCGGGGAGCTGTTTTTT. Translation: CASSNVAEATGELFF.

This clonotype was recorded a few times. J is TRBJ2-5 and V is TRBV2; TRBD2 matches at 11 bases. The length of the CDR3 is 18 residues. Germline V gene sequence: CDR1 SNHLY, CDR2 FYNNEI. V shed 2 bases, J shed 6 bases, and the junction held 14 bases outside the gene matches. The CDR3 region has the DNA TGTGCCAGCAGTGAACGTCCCCGGCTTACTAGCGGGAGAAAGACCCAGTACTTC. It is translated as CASSERPRLTSGRKTQYF.

This clonotype has ten or more counts. The V and J genes are TRBV20-1 and TRBJ2-7; D uncertain. The CDR3 is 11 residues long. Looked up from germline, CDR1 is DFQATT and CDR2 is SNEGSKA (reference sequence). V was pared by 4 bases and J by 6 bases, with 10 bases between. In DNA, the CDR3 is TGCAGTGCTACCAAGACAAGCGAGCAGTACTTC. As protein: CSATKTSEQYF.

This clonotype was detected ten times or more. The chain is built from TRBV20-1 and TRBJ2-7, with D unresolved. From germline, CDR1 is DFQATT and CDR2 SNEGSKA (reference sequence). V lost 0 bases, J lost 3 bases, and 6 bases lay in between. The CDR3 extends over 12 amino acids. This CDR3 reads CSARDMNYEQYF. The CDR3 nucleotides read TGCAGTGCTAGAGATATGAACTACGAGCAGTACTTC.

This clonotype appeared many times. The V call is TRBV12-3 or TRBV12-4, the J call TRBJ1-5; D not certain. This CDR3 comprises 13 residues. V gave up 3 bases and J gave up 7 bases, with 10 bases separating them. The CDR3 is CASSFNGGQPQHF. The DNA of the CDR3 is TGTGCCAGCAGTTTTAATGGAGGCCAGCCCCAGCATTTT.

This clonotype has a handful of counts. This chain connects TRBV14 to TRBJ2-7; no clear D gene. Germline V CDR1 and CDR2: SGHDN, FVKESK. V was clipped by 4 bases and J by 4 bases, with 17 bases between them. The CDR3 extends over 15 amino acids. CDR3 DNA: TGTGCCAGCAGCCGCGACACTTTTACCCCGTACGAGCAGTACTTC. It translates to CASSRDTFTPYEQYF.

This clonotype was found many times. The chain has TRBV5-1 and TRBJ2-1, with D possibly TRBD2 on 5 matching bases. From germline, CDR1 is SGHRS and CDR2 YFSETQ. V lost 0 bases, J lost 12 bases, and 13 bases lay in between. The CDR3 is 13 residues long. CDR3 bases: TGCGCCAGCAGCTTGGGCGGAGGCTCACTGCAGTTCTTC. This encodes CASSLGGGSLQFF.

There are many counts of this clonotype. This chain joins TRBV20-1 and TRBJ2-4; D remains unclear. This CDR3 is built from 11 residues. Trimming removed 3 bases at V and 9 bases at J, with 9 bases between. Per the germline V gene, CDR1 is DFQATT and CDR2 is SNEGSKA (reference sequence). The CDR3 sequence is CSASRSSIQYF. CDR3 coding DNA: TGCAGTGCTAGTCGGAGTAGCATTCAGTACTTC.

This clonotype was found many times. This chain links TRBV2 with TRBJ2-1, with D possibly being TRBD1 or TRBD2 (6 bases each). CDR3 length: 13 residues. Germline CDR1 is SNHLY and CDR2 is FYNNEI. V was trimmed by 2 bases and J by 15 bases, leaving 17 bases between them. CDR3 residues: CASSERPRGLTFF. The CDR3, as DNA: TGTGCCAGCAGTGAACGCCCCCGGGGGCTTACGTTCTTC.

This clonotype was seen ten or more times. The chain recombines TRBV2 with TRBJ1-5; D is ambiguous. The germline gives CDR1 SNHLY, CDR2 FYNNEI. CDR3 length equals 14 residues. Trimming pared 6 bases from V and 0 bases from J, leaving 9 bases between. For the CDR3, the DNA is TGTGCCAGCAGCAGAACCCTTAGCAATCAGCCCCAGCATTTT. Protein: CASSRTLSNQPQHF.

This clonotype was seen at least ten times. The chain links TRBV20-1 to TRBJ2-7, with 7 bases that match TRBD2. With V trimmed by 4 bases and J by 2 bases, 5 bases remained unmatched. Germline lookup yields CDR1 DFQATT and CDR2 SNEGSKA (reference sequence). The CDR3 runs to 13 residues. CDR3 protein: CSATGLSTYEQYF. As DNA, the CDR3 is TGCAGTGCTACGGGACTATCCACCTACGAGCAGTACTTC.

This clonotype was counted ten times or more. The chain employs TRBV20-1 and TRBJ2-3, with D unresolved. V was trimmed by 3 bases and J by 1 base, leaving 14 bases between them. This CDR3 is 15 amino acids long. CDR1 DFQATT and CDR2 SNEGSKA come from the germline V gene (reference sequence). The CDR3, as DNA: TGCAGTGCTAGCGCCCTGCAAGGTCGCACAGATACGCAGTATTTT. Amino acids: CSASALQGRTDTQYF.

This clonotype has a count of ten or more. The chain joins TRBV20-1 to TRBJ2-5, with TRBD2 identical over 7 bases. This CDR3 is 15 amino acids long. Germline V gene lookup returns CDR1 DFQATT and CDR2 SNEGSKA (reference sequence). Trimming cost V 0 bases and J 2 bases; bases outside gene matches: 6. The CDR3 DNA reads TGCAGTGCTAGAGACTGGGGAGCGGGACAAGAGACCCAGTACTTC. Its translation: CSARDWGAGQETQYF.

This clonotype was counted ten times or more. The chain links TRBV11-2 to TRBJ2-1; maybe TRBD1 (5 bases). This CDR3 region has 15 residues. V was cut by 1 base and J by 3 bases, with 10 bases left in between. Germline V gene data show CDR1 as SGHAT and CDR2 as FQNNGV. The CDR3 loop is CASSLGGLVYNEQFF. CDR3 coding DNA: TGTGCCAGCAGCTTAGGGGGCTTAGTCTACAATGAGCAGTTCTTC.

In this sample, this clonotype turned up many times. The chain combines TRBV10-3 with TRBJ1-5; D is ambiguous. Germline-derived CDR1 and CDR2 are ENHRY and SYGVKD. The V end lost 6 bases, the J end lost 0 bases, and 6 bases lay between the germline ends. The CDR3 runs to 13 residues. The CDR3 sequence is CAIREDSNQPQHF. CDR3 DNA sequence: TGTGCCATCAGAGAGGATAGCAATCAGCCCCAGCATTTT.

V is TRBV7-2 and J is TRBJ2-7, with 9 bases aligning to TRBD1. V lost 5 bases and J lost 4; bases outside the gene matches: 9. The CDR3 extends over 15 amino acids. The germline CDR1 and CDR2 sequences are SGHTA and FQGNSA. The CDR3 reads CASSPRTGEDYEQYF. The CDR3 bases are TGTGCCAGCAGCCCCCGGACAGGGGAGGATTACGAGCAGTACTTC.

This clonotype was seen many times. The chain employs TRBV30 and TRBJ2-2, with D possibly called TRBD1 or TRBD2 (6 bases each). Germline loops: CDR1 GTSNPN, CDR2 SVGIG (reference sequence). Deletions cut 7 bases from V and 3 bases from J, with 15 bases between. The CDR3 has 14 residues. The CDR3 region has the DNA TGTGCCTACCGGGGGCTCCAAGACACCGGGGAGCTGTTTTTT. It is translated as CAYRGLQDTGELFF.

This clonotype has at least ten counts. This rearrangement joins TRBV28 to TRBJ2-5, with 13 bases matching TRBD2. J was trimmed by 2 bases and V by 5 bases; bases with no gene match: 8. This CDR3 contains 17 residues. CDR1 is MDHEN and CDR2 is SYDVKM in the germline V gene. The CDR3 reads CASSTPGLAGPQETQYF. CDR3 sequence (DNA): TGTGCCAGCAGTACTCCGGGACTAGCGGGACCGCAAGAGACCCAGTACTTC.

This clonotype has a count of ten or more. As DNA, the CDR3 is TGCAGCGTCCGCAGACAGAATGGCTACACCTTC. Amino acid sequence: CSVRRQNGYTF. The chain combines TRBV29-1 with TRBJ1-2, with D possibly TRBD1 on 5 matching bases. This CDR3 region has 11 residues. V was clipped by 6 bases and J by 6 bases, with 11 bases between them. Germline loops: CDR1 SQVTM, CDR2 ANQGSEA.

This clonotype was detected many times. The CDR3 nucleotides are TGTGCCAGCAGCCAGGGACTAGCGGCCTACGAGCAGTACTTC. Translation: CASSQGLAAYEQYF. The rearrangement links TRBV5-6 to TRBJ2-7; 11 nucleotides line up with TRBD2. J gave up 2 bases and V 4 bases, and 2 bases lay outside the gene matches. This CDR3 spans 14 amino acids. Germline V gene lookup returns CDR1 SGHDT and CDR2 YYEEEE.